The TCR beta chain under discussion was sequenced for a study of cytotoxic CD8 clonotypes in ibrutinib-treated CLL. Study-wide background: The patient breakdown showed about ten relapsed/refractory and about 16 treatment-naive cases, with approximately 18 IGHV unmutated. Patients gave response samples after a median around 11 months of treatment, range 6 to 36. Findings of the study overall: Baseline levels of clonality went above those of age-matched healthy donors and moved with circulating CD8+ T-cell counts.

This table comes from immunoSEQ multiplex PCR, and its TCRdb copy is limited to in-frame clones, with some not included. The sample records 150,000 or so clones, about 84% being singletons. To note about this clone: Its antigen is still unknown.

This TCR was sampled from a human donor with chronic lymphocytic leukemia. The material was PBMCs, obtained after 36 months of ibrutinib treatment.

CDR3 residues: CASSRPGQGFYEQYF. CDR3 DNA sequence: TGCGCCAGCAGCCGGCCGGGACAGGGGTTCTACGAGCAGTACTTC. V and J are TRBV4-1 and TRBJ2-7; the match to TRBD1 covers 10 bases. This CDR3 contains 15 residues. Germline CDR1 MGHRA, CDR2 YSYEKL. Trimming at V came to 4 bases and at J to 3 bases, leaving 6 bases not matched to a gene.